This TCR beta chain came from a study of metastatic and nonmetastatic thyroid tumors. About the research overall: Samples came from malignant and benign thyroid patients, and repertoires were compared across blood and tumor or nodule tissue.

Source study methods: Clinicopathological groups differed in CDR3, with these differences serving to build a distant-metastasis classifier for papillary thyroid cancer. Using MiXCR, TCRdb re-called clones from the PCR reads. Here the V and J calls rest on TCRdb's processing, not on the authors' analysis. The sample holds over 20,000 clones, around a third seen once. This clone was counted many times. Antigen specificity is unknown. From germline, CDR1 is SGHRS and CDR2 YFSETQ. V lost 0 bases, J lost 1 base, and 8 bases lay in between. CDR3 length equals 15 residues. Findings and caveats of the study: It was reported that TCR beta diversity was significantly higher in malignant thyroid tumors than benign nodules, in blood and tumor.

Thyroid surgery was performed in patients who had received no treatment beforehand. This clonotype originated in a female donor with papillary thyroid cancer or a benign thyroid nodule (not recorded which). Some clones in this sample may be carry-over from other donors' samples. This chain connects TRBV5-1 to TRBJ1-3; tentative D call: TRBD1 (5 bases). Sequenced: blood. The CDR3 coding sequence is TGCGCCAGCAGCTTGGGCTCAGGGTCTGGAAACACCATATATTTT. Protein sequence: CASSLGSGSGNTIYF.